This T cell receptor beta chain came from a study of blood T cells in healthy people across ages. Study as a whole: Template switching picked up about one barcoded beta molecule for each two T cells.

Findings and caveats of the study: Age brought a roughly linear fall in TCR beta diversity measured per million T cells.

Regarding this clonotype: The antigen is unknown.

The authors ran a second PCR of about 6 to 11 cycles using a sample-barcoded 5' primer and a J-beta primer mix. From the 5' RACE reads, TCRdb called clonotypes with MiXCR, one entry per CDR3 protein. The sample lists over a million distinct CDR3 sequences; roughly 40% were seen once. Sequenced material: blood. The sequence derives from a woman aged 18-29 years in good health.

As DNA, the CDR3 is TGTGCCAGCAGCTTACAGGGTACAGGTTCACCCCTCCACTTT. Protein product: CASSLQGTGSPLHF. The rearrangement joins TRBV7-9 to TRBJ1-6; D may be TRBD1 (5 bases). CDR3 length: 14 residues. V lost 2 bases and J 9 bases, leaving 11 bases between the germline ends. CDR1 is SEHNR, CDR2 FQNEAQ, per germline (reference sequence).